The rows below give T cell receptor beta chains drawn from one sample of a study of technical replicates of blood from several donors. Generated by immunoSEQ multiplex PCR, the TCRdb table keeps only in-frame clones and is missing some. The sample has about 100,000 clones, nearly 96% seen once. Sequencing input: T cells isolated from PBMCs. These receptor sequences come from a human donor in good health. Each CDR3 is given with its conserved first and last residue. D genes are given only for firm matches. For some rows the clone size is stated as once, few or many, or as a class when expanded; others skip it.

d_gene: TRBD1
abundance: -
v_gene: TRBV7-8
j_gene: TRBJ1-4
CDR3aa: CASSRDRGREKLFF
CDR3nt: TGTGCCAGCAGCCGGGACAGGGGGAGGGAAAAACTGTTTTTT

d_gene: TRBD2
abundance: once
v_gene: TRBV2
j_gene: TRBJ2-3
CDR3aa: CASSEKLTSGGKDTQYF
CDR3nt: TGTGCCAGCAGTGAAAAACTGACTAGCGGGGGGAAAGATACGCAGTATTTT

d_gene: TRBD1
abundance: -
v_gene: TRBV5-6
j_gene: TRBJ2-7
CDR3aa: CASSLPPGGYEQYF
CDR3nt: TGTGCCAGCAGCTTGCCTCCAGGGGGATACGAGCAGTACTTC

d_gene: TRBD2
abundance: -
v_gene: TRBV9
j_gene: TRBJ2-3
CDR3aa: CASSLAGVRDTQYF
CDR3nt: TGTGCCAGCTCACTAGCGGGAGTGAGAGATACGCAGTATTTT

d_gene: TRBD1
abundance: -
v_gene: TRBV5-4
j_gene: TRBJ1-3
CDR3aa: CASSLDRGPSGNTIYF
CDR3nt: TGTGCCAGCAGCTTGGACAGGGGGCCGTCTGGAAACACCATATATTTT

d_gene: -
abundance: -
v_gene: TRBV5-1
j_gene: TRBJ1-5
CDR3aa: CASSLGAFNQPQHF
CDR3nt: TGCGCCAGCAGCTTGGGGGCCTTCAATCAGCCCCAGCATTTT

d_gene: -
abundance: -
v_gene: TRBV28
j_gene: TRBJ1-2
CDR3aa: CASTLEGNYGYTF
CDR3nt: TGTGCCAGCACCCTCGAGGGTAACTATGGCTACACCTTC

d_gene: TRBD1
abundance: -
v_gene: TRBV15
j_gene: TRBJ1-2
CDR3aa: CATTEDRSNYGYTF
CDR3nt: TGTGCCACCACTGAGGACAGGTCTAACTATGGCTACACCTTC

d_gene: -
abundance: once
v_gene: TRBV10-3
j_gene: TRBJ2-7
CDR3aa: CATADREASEQYF
CDR3nt: TGTGCCACCGCCGACAGGGAGGCCTCCGAGCAGTACTTC

d_gene: -
abundance: -
v_gene: TRBV28
j_gene: TRBJ1-2
CDR3aa: CASSFRGGYTF
CDR3nt: TGTGCCAGCAGTTTTCGGGGGGGCTACACCTTC

d_gene: -
abundance: -
v_gene: TRBV6-5
j_gene: TRBJ2-3
CDR3aa: CASSLQGAHTGTQYF
CDR3nt: TGTGCCAGCAGTCTTCAAGGGGCCCACACAGGGACGCAGTATTTT

d_gene: -
abundance: -
v_gene: TRBV7-2
j_gene: TRBJ2-3
CDR3aa: CASSLVGGAGVSNTQYF
CDR3nt: TGTGCCAGCAGCTTAGTAGGGGGGGCGGGAGTAAGTAATACGCAGTATTTT

d_gene: -
abundance: -
v_gene: TRBV7-9
j_gene: TRBJ2-3
CDR3aa: CASSLDSTDTQYF
CDR3nt: TGTGCCAGCAGCTTAGACTCCACAGATACGCAGTATTTT

d_gene: -
abundance: -
v_gene: TRBV7-9
j_gene: TRBJ1-5
CDR3aa: CASSPRTADQPQHF
CDR3nt: TGTGCCAGCAGCCCCAGGACAGCCGATCAGCCCCAGCATTTT

d_gene: -
abundance: -
v_gene: TRBV6-1
j_gene: TRBJ2-3
CDR3aa: CASEGGDTQYF
CDR3nt: TGTGCCAGCGAAGGAGGTGATACGCAGTATTTT

d_gene: TRBD1
abundance: -
v_gene: TRBV15
j_gene: TRBJ1-2
CDR3aa: CATSVTGGDLYGYTF
CDR3nt: TGTGCCACCAGCGTTACAGGGGGGGATTTGTATGGCTACACCTTC

d_gene: -
abundance: -
v_gene: TRBV11-3
j_gene: TRBJ2-7
CDR3aa: CASSLTASYEQYF
CDR3nt: TGTGCCAGCAGCTTGACAGCTTCCTACGAGCAGTACTTC

d_gene: TRBD2
abundance: -
v_gene: TRBV2
j_gene: TRBJ2-1
CDR3aa: CASRGLAGGNEQFF
CDR3nt: TGTGCCAGCAGGGGACTAGCGGGGGGCAATGAGCAGTTCTTC

d_gene: -
abundance: -
v_gene: TRBV28
j_gene: TRBJ1-5
CDR3aa: CAIFVGANQPQHF
CDR3nt: TGTGCCATCTTTGTAGGGGCTAATCAGCCCCAGCATTTT

d_gene: TRBD2
abundance: -
v_gene: TRBV4-1
j_gene: TRBJ2-3
CDR3aa: CASSQGGGRGDTQYF
CDR3nt: TGCGCCAGCAGCCAAGGAGGCGGGAGGGGAGATACGCAGTATTTT

d_gene: -
abundance: -
v_gene: TRBV4-2
j_gene: TRBJ2-2
CDR3aa: CASSLSVTNTGELFF
CDR3nt: TGTGCCAGCAGCCTTAGCGTTACGAACACCGGGGAGCTGTTTTTT